These T cell receptor beta chains were read from a single sample in a study of brain T cells in children with intractable seizures. Profiled with immunoSEQ multiplex PCR; TCRdb holds only in-frame clones, not every one. This table has about 340,000 clones, 93% appearing once. Material: peripheral blood, obtained about 5 months after surgery. Every receptor here comes from a boy under two years old with tuberous sclerosis and intractable seizures. The CDR3 runs from the conserved cysteine through the conserved F or W. The D gene is left open where the match is weak. Not all rows give a size; the values are once, few, many and, for expanded clones, a class.

V: TRBV18
J: TRBJ1-2
D: .
size: .
CDR3: CASSPATAGYTF
DNA: TGTGCCAGCTCACCAGCGACAGCAGGCTACACCTTC

V: TRBV9
J: TRBJ2-3
D: TRBD2
size: .
CDR3: CASSLRGGFRPSTDTQYF
DNA: TGTGCCAGCAGCCTGCGGGGGGGATTCCGACCTAGCACAGATACGCAGTATTTT

V: TRBV29-1
J: TRBJ1-3
D: .
size: .
CDR3: CSVAGATGSGNTIYF
DNA: TGCAGCGTCGCCGGGGCCACGGGCTCTGGAAACACCATATATTTT

V: TRBV6-5
J: TRBJ2-4
D: TRBD1
size: .
CDR3: CASRNRGSKNIQYF
DNA: TGTGCCAGCCGGAACAGGGGTAGCAAAAACATTCAGTACTTC

V: TRBV6-6
J: TRBJ1-2
D: .
size: once
CDR3: CASSYSLDVNYGYTF
DNA: TGTGCCAGCAGTTACTCTCTGGACGTTAACTATGGCTACACCTTC

V: TRBV28
J: TRBJ2-1
D: TRBD1
size: .
CDR3: CASSVTRTGGSEQFF
DNA: TGTGCCAGCAGTGTCACTCGGACAGGGGGCAGTGAGCAGTTCTTC

V: TRBV6-5
J: TRBJ2-7
D: .
size: few
CDR3: CASRPDLIGSYEQYF
DNA: TGTGCCAGCAGACCTGACTTAATTGGCTCCTACGAGCAGTACTTC

V: TRBV29-1
J: TRBJ1-1
D: .
size: .
CDR3: CSVWDLNTEAFF
DNA: TGCAGCGTTTGGGATCTGAACACTGAAGCTTTCTTT

V: TRBV11-2
J: TRBJ1-1
D: .
size: .
CDR3: CASSHWGRGMNTEAFF
DNA: TGTGCCAGCAGCCATTGGGGCAGGGGAATGAACACTGAAGCTTTCTTT

V: TRBV2
J: TRBJ1-5
D: TRBD1
size: few
CDR3: CASSVGQYIQPQHF
DNA: TGTGCCAGCAGTGTGGGACAGTATATTCAGCCCCAGCATTTT

V: TRBV14
J: TRBJ2-5
D: TRBD2
size: .
CDR3: CASSPSGQETQYF
DNA: TGTGCCAGCAGCCCTAGCGGGCAAGAGACCCAGTACTTC

V: TRBV7-9
J: TRBJ2-7
D: TRBD1
size: .
CDR3: CATEDRAYEQYF
DNA: TGTGCCACCGAGGACAGGGCCTACGAGCAGTACTTC

V: TRBV5-4
J: TRBJ1-2
D: .
size: .
CDR3: CASSPTPGGVSYGYTF
DNA: TGTGCCAGCAGCCCCACCCCGGGGGGAGTCAGCTATGGCTACACCTTC

V: TRBV2
J: TRBJ1-2
D: .
size: .
CDR3: CASRGSLLYGYTF
DNA: TGTGCCAGCAGGGGGTCGCTCCTCTATGGCTACACCTTC

V: TRBV2
J: TRBJ1-2
D: .
size: .
CDR3: CASSGGGANYGYTF
DNA: TGTGCCAGCAGTGGAGGGGGGGCAAACTATGGCTACACCTTC

V: TRBV27
J: TRBJ2-1
D: .
size: .
CDR3: CASSLSTEGKAEQFF
DNA: TGTGCCAGCAGTTTATCGACGGAGGGAAAAGCTGAGCAGTTCTTC

V: TRBV12-3/TRBV12-4
J: TRBJ2-7
D: .
size: .
CDR3: CASSFGYEQYF
DNA: TGTGCCAGCAGTTTCGGCTACGAGCAGTACTTC

V: TRBV28
J: TRBJ2-3
D: .
size: .
CDR3: CASRLGGEKDTQYF
DNA: TGTGCCAGCAGACTGGGGGGCGAGAAGGATACGCAGTATTTT

V: TRBV11-3
J: TRBJ1-1
D: .
size: .
CDR3: CASSLEGGRTEAFF
DNA: TGTGCCAGCAGCTTAGAGGGGGGGAGGACTGAAGCTTTCTTT

V: TRBV24-1
J: TRBJ2-1
D: TRBD2
size: .
CDR3: CATSVAGRYEQFF
DNA: TGTGCCACCTCGGTAGCGGGAAGGTATGAGCAGTTCTTC

V: TRBV19
J: TRBJ2-7
D: TRBD2
size: .
CDR3: CASSIQPGLAGRYEQYF
DNA: TGTGCCAGTAGTATCCAACCCGGACTAGCGGGCAGGTACGAGCAGTACTTC

V: TRBV3-1/TRBV3-2
J: TRBJ2-5
D: TRBD2
size: .
CDR3: CASTRTGTSGLWTQYF
DNA: TGTGCCAGCACCCGTACCGGGACTAGCGGGTTATGGACCCAGTACTTC

V: TRBV4-1
J: TRBJ1-2
D: .
size: .
CDR3: CASSQDRGIGGYTF
DNA: TGCGCCAGCAGCCAAGATCGGGGCATAGGAGGCTACACCTTC

V: TRBV27
J: TRBJ1-6
D: .
size: once
CDR3: CASSTRELINSPLHF
DNA: TGTGCCAGCAGTACCAGGGAATTGATCAATTCACCCCTCCACTTT

V: TRBV5-8
J: TRBJ2-7
D: TRBD1
size: .
CDR3: CASGGQRSPYEQYF
DNA: TGTGCCAGCGGGGGACAGCGGTCCCCCTACGAGCAGTACTTC

V: TRBV18
J: TRBJ2-3
D: .
size: .
CDR3: CASSAGVADTQYF
DNA: TGTGCCAGCTCAGCCGGTGTGGCGGATACGCAGTATTTT

V: TRBV2
J: TRBJ1-1
D: .
size: .
CDR3: CASSDTGLTEAFF
DNA: TGTGCCAGCAGTGATACAGGGCTGACTGAAGCTTTCTTT

V: TRBV2
J: TRBJ2-5
D: .
size: .
CDR3: CATLFSLYRPQETQYF
DNA: TGTGCCACCCTATTTAGCCTTTATAGGCCCCAAGAGACCCAGTACTTC

V: TRBV19
J: TRBJ1-5
D: .
size: .
CDR3: CASSIQYSNQPQHF
DNA: TGTGCCAGTAGTATACAATATAGCAATCAGCCCCAGCATTTT

V: TRBV7-2
J: TRBJ1-2
D: .
size: once
CDR3: CASSFPNPLDGYTF
DNA: TGTGCCAGCAGCTTCCCAAACCCACTAGATGGCTACACCTTC

V: TRBV25-1
J: TRBJ1-5
D: .
size: .
CDR3: CASSEIGQGPNQPQHF
DNA: TGTGCCAGCAGTGAAATCGGGCAGGGGCCCAATCAGCCCCAGCATTTT

V: TRBV30
J: TRBJ2-1
D: TRBD2
size: .
CDR3: CAWINSGGRRNEQFF
DNA: TGTGCCTGGATTAATAGCGGGGGGCGTCGAAATGAGCAGTTCTTC

V: TRBV7-6
J: TRBJ1-2
D: .
size: .
CDR3: CASSLGSPAGNYGYTF
DNA: TGTGCCAGCAGCTTAGGGTCACCCGCCGGGAACTATGGCTACACCTTC

V: TRBV6-5
J: TRBJ2-2
D: TRBD2
size: .
CDR3: CASSYSASGRTGELFF
DNA: TGTGCCAGCAGTTACTCGGCTAGCGGACGCACCGGGGAGCTGTTTTTT

V: TRBV5-4
J: TRBJ2-3
D: .
size: once
CDR3: CATSRRGRTDTQYF
DNA: TGTGCTACGAGTAGGCGGGGTCGCACAGATACGCAGTATTTT

V: TRBV7-3
J: TRBJ2-2
D: .
size: .
CDR3: CASSLNDNTGELFF
DNA: TGTGCCAGCAGCTTAAATGATAACACCGGGGAGCTGTTTTTT

V: TRBV27
J: TRBJ2-6
D: TRBD1
size: .
CDR3: CASSPRTGIYHLSGANVLTF
DNA: TGTGCCAGCAGTCCTCGGACAGGTATATACCACCTCTCTGGGGCCAACGTCCTGACTTTC

V: TRBV7-9
J: TRBJ2-3
D: .
size: .
CDR3: CASSLSGSGRDTQYF
DNA: TGTGCCAGCAGCTTATCTGGGTCAGGGAGAGATACGCAGTATTTT

V: TRBV4-2
J: TRBJ2-5
D: TRBD1
size: .
CDR3: CASSRRGTDETQYF
DNA: TGTGCCAGCAGCCGGAGAGGGACAGACGAGACCCAGTACTTC

V: TRBV3-1/TRBV3-2
J: TRBJ2-7
D: .
size: .
CDR3: CASSQGRQSRAYEQYF
DNA: TGTGCCAGCAGCCAAGGAAGACAGTCGAGAGCCTACGAGCAGTACTTC

V: TRBV6-4
J: TRBJ2-1
D: TRBD2
size: .
CDR3: CASSESGGVWGNEQFF
DNA: TGTGCCAGCAGTGAATCGGGAGGGGTGTGGGGCAATGAGCAGTTCTTC

V: TRBV5-6
J: TRBJ2-5
D: TRBD2
size: few
CDR3: CASKSGGAGETQYF
DNA: TGTGCCAGCAAAAGCGGGGGGGCCGGGGAGACCCAGTACTTC

V: TRBV5-5
J: TRBJ2-3
D: .
size: .
CDR3: CASSLPGQIRQYF
DNA: TGTGCCAGCAGCTTGCCTGGACAAATCAGACAGTATTTT

V: TRBV10-2
J: TRBJ2-7
D: TRBD2
size: few
CDR3: CASSARTSGYSYEQYF
DNA: TGCGCCAGCAGTGCCCGGACTAGCGGTTATTCCTACGAGCAGTACTTC

V: TRBV19
J: TRBJ1-5
D: TRBD1
size: few
CDR3: CASSLGQGGSNQPQHF
DNA: TGTGCCAGTAGTCTAGGACAGGGGGGGAGTAATCAGCCCCAGCATTTT

V: TRBV30
J: TRBJ2-2
D: TRBD2
size: once
CDR3: CAWSVGAGGSTGELFF
DNA: TGTGCCTGGAGTGTAGGGGCGGGAGGGAGCACCGGGGAGCTGTTTTTT

V: TRBV5-6
J: TRBJ2-7
D: .
size: .
CDR3: CASSLRQTYEQYF
DNA: TGTGCCAGCAGCTTGCGGCAGACCTACGAGCAGTACTTC

V: TRBV3-1/TRBV3-2
J: TRBJ2-6
D: TRBD1
size: .
CDR3: CASSEGQPQPGANVLTF
DNA: TGTGCCAGCAGCGAGGGACAGCCCCAGCCTGGGGCCAACGTCCTGACTTTC

V: TRBV5-5
J: TRBJ1-1
D: .
size: .
CDR3: CASSLGGRNTEAFF
DNA: TGTGCCAGCAGCTTGGGGGGCAGGAACACTGAAGCTTTCTTT

V: TRBV7-8
J: TRBJ2-1
D: .
size: .
CDR3: CASSLNAWNEQFF
DNA: TGTGCCAGCAGCTTGAATGCTTGGAATGAGCAGTTCTTC